These 5 T cell receptor beta chains came from one sample sequenced in a study of cytomegalovirus exposure and HLA in healthy donors. A multiplex PCR was run with 60 Vbeta primers and 13 Jbeta primers. TCRdb's table, derived via immunoSEQ multiplex PCR, lists solely in-frame clones and lacks some. Among 150,000 to 200,000 clones listed, 70% to 80% were seen once. Sequencing was performed on PBMCs. The receptors here all came from a woman between 40 and 50 years old in good health and CMV-seronegative.

This chain joins TRBV27 and TRBJ1-1, with a weak D call TRBD1 (5 bases). The CDR3 spans 14 residues. The V end was cut by 3 bases, the J end by 5 bases, with 13 bases between. Germline V gene sequence: CDR1 MNHEY, CDR2 SMNVEV (reference sequence). The CDR3, as DNA: TGTGCCAGCAGTTTTGGGGCTAGAACAACTGAAGCTTTCTTT. It is translated as CASSFGARTTEAFF.

This chain links TRBV29-1 with TRBJ1-2; TRBD1 might be the D (6 bases). CDR3 length: 13 residues. The germline V gene encodes CDR1 SQVTM and CDR2 ANQGSEA. V lost 3 bases, J lost 7 bases, and 15 bases lay in between. DNA for the CDR3: TGCAGCGTTGAGAGGTCAGGGGAGGGTGGCTACACCTTC. It encodes CSVERSGEGGYTF.

The V gene is TRBV19, the J gene TRBJ2-7, with 9 bases matching TRBD1. V lost 6 bases, J lost 0 bases, and 6 bases stayed unmatched. Germline V gives CDR1 LNHDA, CDR2 SQIVND (reference sequence). The CDR3 runs to 15 residues. The CDR3: CASSRTGDSSYEQYF. DNA of the CDR3: TGTGCCAGTAGCCGGACAGGGGACAGCTCCTACGAGCAGTACTTC.

The chain couples TRBV28 to TRBJ1-2; TRBD1 agrees at 9 bases. This CDR3 comprises 16 residues. Trimming took 2 bases from V and 2 from J; bases not matched to a gene: 6. CDR1 and CDR2 from the germline V gene are MDHEN and SYDVKM. The CDR3 reads CASSLRGTGFNYGYTF. The CDR3 DNA reads as TGTGCCAGCAGTTTACGGGGGACAGGGTTCAACTATGGCTACACCTTC.

This chain uses TRBV7-8 with TRBJ2-7, with 9 nucleotides matching TRBD2. J gave up 2 bases and V 5 bases, and 7 bases lay outside the gene matches. In germline, CDR1 is SGHVS, CDR2 FQNEAQ. The CDR3 length is 15 residues. CDR3 nucleotides: TGTGCCAGCAGCCCACTGGTAGCGGGGGCCTACGAGCAGTACTTC. Translating gives CASSPLVAGAYEQYF.